These 9 T cell receptor beta chains were all obtained from the same sample, sequenced in a study of cytomegalovirus exposure and HLA in healthy donors. The PCR ran on 60 Vbeta and 13 Jbeta primers. Assay used: immunoSEQ multiplex PCR; TCRdb lists only in-frame clones, some missing. The profile shows approximately 110,000 clones, around three quarters of them singletons. Material: PBMCs. The receptor set was obtained from a man in his forties or fifties in good health and CMV-seropositive.

This clone was counted a single time. The rearrangement links TRBV14 to TRBJ1-1; 11 nucleotides agree with TRBD1. The length of the CDR3 is 16 residues. With 1 base clipped from V and 5 bases from J, the junction kept 6 bases outside the gene matches. The germline V gene has CDR1 SGHDN and CDR2 FVKESK. CDR3 in amino acids: CASSQVRDRGRTEAFF. The CDR3 nucleotides are TGTGCCAGCAGCCAAGTTCGGGACAGGGGGAGGACTGAAGCTTTCTTT.

In DNA, the CDR3 is TGCGCCAGCAGCTTGCCTTGCCTACGCTACGAGCAGTACTTC. Its protein product is CASSLPCLRYEQYF. The chain combines TRBV5-1 with TRBJ2-7; D unclear. This CDR3 is 14 amino acids long. Trimming removed 1 base at V and 3 bases at J, with 11 bases between. The germline V gene has CDR1 SGHRS and CDR2 YFSETQ.

The chain uses TRBV6-5 and TRBJ2-3; 12 bases are shared with TRBD2. CDR1 and CDR2 (germline): MNHEY, SVGAGI. CDR3 length: 16 amino acids. With 2 bases clipped from V and 4 bases from J, the junction kept 4 bases outside the gene matches. The DNA of the CDR3 is TGTGCCAGCAGTTACGCTAGCGGGGGGGCCCCAGATACGCAGTATTTT. Residues: CASSYASGGAPDTQYF.

The chain recombines TRBV19 with TRBJ1-1; D is possibly TRBD1 (5 bases). This CDR3 is 13 amino acids long. With 6 bases removed from V and 6 bases from J, the gap between germline ends came to 14 bases. Germline CDR1 reads LNHDA; CDR2 reads SQIVND (reference sequence). This chain's CDR3 is CASRSRGTAEAFF. CDR3 nucleotides: TGTGCCAGTAGGTCCCGGGGGACTGCTGAAGCTTTCTTT.

The chain uses TRBV28 and TRBJ2-1; D remains ambiguous. This CDR3 has 15 residues. Trimming left V 5 bases short and J 9 bases short, with 20 bases between. Germline lookup yields CDR1 MDHEN and CDR2 SYDVKM. CDR3 DNA: TGTGCCAGCAGTGACCCTAATTCTAGAGGCGGTGAGCAGTTCTTC. Its protein is CASSDPNSRGGEQFF. The full variable domain, with the rest looked up from reference TRBV28 and TRBJ2-1, is DVKVTQSSRYLVKRTGEKVFLECVQDMDHENMFWYRQDPGLGLRLIYFSYDVKMKEKGDIPEGYSVSREKKERFSLILESASTNQTSMYLCASSDPNSRGGEQFFGPGTRLTVL.

The chain carries TRBV6-6 and TRBJ2-1; the match to TRBD2 covers 16 bases. The CDR3 contains 15 residues. Losses at the gene ends were 4 bases for V and 8 bases for J; bases not matched to a gene: 2. Germline CDR1 is MNHNY and CDR2 is SVGAGI (reference sequence). The CDR3 bases are TGTGCCAGCAGTTTGGGGACTAGCGGGGGGGATGAGCAGTTCTTC. Protein sequence: CASSLGTSGGDEQFF.

The chain is built from TRBV19 and TRBJ1-2; D unclear. Trimming removed 3 bases from V and 3 bases from J, with 11 bases in between. Germline CDR1 is LNHDA and CDR2 is SQIVND (reference sequence). The CDR3 has 14 amino acids. The CDR3 loop reads CASSIAGRDYGYTF. The CDR3 region has the DNA TGTGCCAGTAGTATCGCTGGGAGGGACTATGGCTACACCTTC.

The rearrangement joins TRBV12-5 to TRBJ1-3; D possibly corresponds to TRBD1 (6 bases). V was clipped by 0 bases and J by 3 bases, with 9 bases between them. The germline V gene has CDR1 LGHNT and CDR2 FRNRAP. The CDR3 sequence is 15 residues long. This CDR3 reads CASGLVQGVGNTIYF. The CDR3 DNA reads as TGTGCTAGTGGTTTGGTACAGGGCGTTGGAAACACCATATATTTT.

The chain recombines TRBV15 with TRBJ2-7; 7 bases are a match to TRBD1. CDR3 length: 14 amino acids. J was trimmed by 4 bases and V by 5 bases; bases with no gene match: 8. Per the germline V gene, CDR1 is LNHNV and CDR2 is YYDKDF (reference sequence). The CDR3: CATSDRDSRYEQYF. DNA for the CDR3: TGTGCCACCAGCGACCGGGACAGTCGTTACGAGCAGTACTTC.